Each of the 23 T cell receptor beta chains below was sequenced from the same sample in a study of vaccination effects on CD4 cells after COVID-19 (dated by TCRdb to between 2021 and 2024). The ViraFEST assay stimulated PBMC with viral peptide pools and then used TCR sequencing to identify antigen-specific CD4+ T cell clonotypes by expansion. After about 9 days of culture, CD4+ T cells were isolated with the EasySep CD4+ T cell isolation kit. Convalescent patients had PCR-confirmed SARS-CoV-2 infection between March and December 2020, before Alpha, Beta and Delta variants emerged in the United States. These receptors' antigens are unknown. Library preparation used the immunoSEQ multiplex PCR assay. Here the immuneACCESS table is served through TCRdb, limited to in-frame sequences with V and J called. Missing clones are a known gap in these copies; in checked studies unresolved V genes cover under half, and the rest lacks a known reason. This sample is represented by about 45,000 clones; around 74% of them were singletons. 25% to 35% of the sample belongs to the ten largest clones.

Sequences were derived from CD4+ T cells from PBMCs cultured with a peptide pool, sampled before COVID-19 vaccination. The receptor source for this set is a human donor who had a prior SARS-CoV-2 infection.

This clone was detected only a few times. The J gene is TRBJ1-3, the V gene TRBV30; D is undetermined. Trimming left V 2 bases short and J 0 bases short, with 5 bases between. Germline assignment: CDR1 GTSNPN and CDR2 SVGIG (reference sequence). The CDR3 sequence is 13 residues long. The CDR3 sequence is CAWSSYSGNTIYF. The CDR3 nucleotides are TGTGCCTGGAGTTCTTACTCTGGAAACACCATATATTTT.

The chain recombines TRBV6-5 with TRBJ1-1, with a weak D call TRBD1 (6 bases). The CDR3 runs to 13 residues. Germline assignment: CDR1 MNHEY and CDR2 SVGAGI. The V gene lost 6 bases and the J gene lost 6 bases, with 14 bases spanning the gap. The CDR3 is CASSLTGPPEAFF. The CDR3 DNA is TGTGCCAGCAGCCTGACAGGTCCCCCTGAAGCTTTCTTT.

The rearrangement joins TRBV10-3 to TRBJ1-2; D remains unclear. This CDR3 is 13 amino acids long. From germline, CDR1 is ENHRY and CDR2 SYGVKD. The ends were cut back, 5 bases at V and 6 bases at J, with 13 bases in the middle. The CDR3 DNA sequence: TGTGCCATCAGTCGAGATTGGAGGGATGGCTACACCTTC. Translated: CAISRDWRDGYTF.

This chain links TRBV3-1 (or the pseudogene TRBV3-2) with TRBJ1-1, with a possible D match to TRBD1 (5 bases). The length of the CDR3 is 14 residues. V shed 6 bases and J shed 2 bases, with 13 bases lying between them. Germline V gene sequence: CDR1 LGHDT, CDR2 YNNKEL (reference sequence). Written as DNA, the CDR3 is TGTGCCAGCAGTTCACCAGGGTATAACACTGAAGCTTTCTTT. This encodes CASSSPGYNTEAFF.

The V call is TRBV5-8, the J call TRBJ2-5; D is perhaps TRBD1 (6 bases). The germline V and J ends were trimmed by 0 bases and 5 bases, with 17 bases remaining between them. This CDR3 spans 16 amino acids. Germline loops: CDR1 SGHTS, CDR2 YDEGEE. The CDR3 nucleotides read TGTGCCAGCAGCTTGGCGGGCAGGGGATTCGGGGAGACCCAGTACTTC. It codes for CASSLAGRGFGETQYF.

This clone was observed a single time. The chain links TRBV18 to TRBJ2-3; TRBD2 matches 8 bases. CDR1 KGHSH and CDR2 LQKENI come from the germline V gene. J was trimmed by 2 bases and V by 2 bases; bases with no gene match: 3. There are 15 residues in the CDR3. CDR3 sequence (DNA): TGTGCCAGCTCACCAACTAGCGGACCCACAGATACGCAGTATTTT. Translation gives CASSPTSGPTDTQYF.

This chain uses TRBV5-1 with TRBJ2-3; D remains ambiguous. V lost 0 bases, J lost 2 bases, and 7 bases lay in between. There are 14 residues in the CDR3. Germline assignment: CDR1 SGHRS and CDR2 YFSETQ. The CDR3 loop reads CASSLAANTDTQYF. The CDR3 region has the DNA TGCGCCAGCAGCTTGGCGGCCAACACAGATACGCAGTATTTT.

In this sample, this clone turned up once. The genes are TRBV11-3 and TRBJ2-7; D unresolved. CDR3 length: 12 amino acids. Trimming left V 0 bases short and J 2 bases short, with 2 bases between. Germline V gene data show CDR1 as SGHNT and CDR2 as YENEEA. The CDR3 DNA sequence: TGTGCCAGCAGCTTAGATCCCTACGAGCAGTACTTC. Its protein product is CASSLDPYEQYF.

This chain uses TRBV29-1 with TRBJ2-3; D remains ambiguous. V dropped 8 bases and J dropped 0 bases, with 15 bases sitting between them. The CDR3 is made up of 14 amino acids. The germline CDR1 and CDR2 sequences are SQVTM and ANQGSEA. CDR3 coding DNA: TGCAGCATCAGAAGTTATACTAGCACAGATACGCAGTATTTT. Translated: CSIRSYTSTDTQYF.

The chain recombines TRBV6-4 with TRBJ1-2; D gene unclear. In germline, CDR1 is MRHNA, CDR2 SNTAGT. Trimming left V 10 bases short and J 1 base short, with 16 bases between. The CDR3 extends over 14 amino acids. CDR3 amino acids: CATPSPEGNYGYTF. In DNA, the CDR3 is TGTGCCACCCCAAGCCCCGAAGGTAACTATGGCTACACCTTC.

This clone was recorded a few times. This chain links TRBV3-1 (or the pseudogene TRBV3-2) with TRBJ1-3; D gene ambiguous. Trimming shortened V by 1 base and J by 8 bases, and 12 bases separated the two germline ends. This CDR3 spans 14 amino acids. Germline CDR1 reads LGHDT; CDR2 reads YNNKEL (reference sequence). DNA for the CDR3: TGTGCCAGCAGCCAAGGTACCGGTAGCCACACCATATATTTT. Protein sequence: CASSQGTGSHTIYF.

The chain recombines TRBV6-5 with TRBJ2-7; D gene uncertain. The CDR3 is made up of 12 amino acids. The germline V and J ends were trimmed by 8 bases and 1 base, with 9 bases remaining between them. Germline V CDR1 and CDR2: MNHEY, SVGAGI. Here the CDR3 reads CASGQWSYEQYF. The CDR3 DNA sequence: TGTGCCAGCGGTCAGTGGTCCTACGAGCAGTACTTC.

This clone was found a few times. The genes are TRBV5-1 and TRBJ2-3; D might be TRBD1 (5 bases). Germline V lookup: CDR1 SGHRS, CDR2 YFSETQ. This CDR3 is 15 amino acids long. Trimming shortened V by 3 bases and J by 0 bases, and 11 bases separated the two germline ends. The CDR3, as DNA: TGCGCCAGCAGCTCTGCAGGGTACAGCACAGATACGCAGTATTTT. Amino acid sequence: CASSSAGYSTDTQYF.

This clone was recorded a few times. J is TRBJ1-6 and V is TRBV10-3; possibly TRBD1 for D (6 bases). Germline V gene lookup returns CDR1 ENHRY and CDR2 SYGVKD. Trimming took off 0 bases at V and 6 bases at J, with 9 bases between the two ends. This CDR3 region has 15 residues. The CDR3 sequence is CAISESRGSNSPLHF. DNA of the CDR3: TGTGCCATCAGTGAGTCCAGGGGAAGTAATTCACCCCTCCACTTT.

The chain uses TRBV5-4 and TRBJ2-5; TRBD2 matches 9 bases. This CDR3 contains 15 residues. With V trimmed by 3 bases and J by 3 bases, 6 bases remained unmatched. From germline, CDR1 is SGHNT and CDR2 YYREEE (reference sequence). The CDR3 protein is CASSSRRLAEETQYF. DNA of the CDR3: TGTGCCAGCAGCTCCCGACGACTAGCGGAAGAGACCCAGTACTTC.

This rearrangement joins TRBV7-2 to TRBJ2-7; D unresolved. The germline CDR1 and CDR2 sequences are SGHTA and FQGNSA. The CDR3 extends over 14 amino acids. With 2 bases removed from V and 6 bases from J, the gap between germline ends came to 14 bases. The CDR3 nucleotides are TGTGCCAGCAGCTTATCCCACGGGTCGCCCGAGCAGTACTTC. Residues: CASSLSHGSPEQYF. The full variable domain, in which reference TRBV7-2 and TRBJ2-7 provide the parts outside the CDR3, is GAGVSQSPSNKVTEKGKDVELRCDPISGHTALYWYRQSLGQGLEFLIYFQGNSAPDKSGLPSDRFSAERTGGSVSTLTIQRTQQEDSAVYLCASSLSHGSPEQYFGPGTRLTVT.

This rearrangement joins TRBV5-1 to TRBJ1-2, with 7 positions matching TRBD1. This CDR3 spans 17 amino acids. From germline, CDR1 is SGHRS and CDR2 YFSETQ. Trimming removed 4 bases from V and 4 bases from J; junction bases left unmatched: 16. Here the CDR3 DNA reads TGCGCCAGCAGCCCAGGGACAGTGAGCTTTGGGGCCTATGGCTACACCTTC. Translation gives CASSPGTVSFGAYGYTF.

This clone was observed a handful of times. The chain has TRBV5-1 and TRBJ2-4, with TRBD2 matching over 9 bases. Unmatched junction bases numbered 5, after V lost 4 bases and J lost 6 bases. This CDR3 has 14 amino acids. Germline-derived CDR1 and CDR2 are SGHRS and YFSETQ. The CDR3 sequence is CASSTGLASNIQYF. The CDR3 coding sequence is TGCGCCAGCAGCACCGGACTAGCGTCAAACATTCAGTACTTC.

This clone came up a few times. The V and J genes are TRBV11-1 and TRBJ2-1; D not resolved. The CDR3 is made up of 14 amino acids. Germline loops: CDR1 SGHAT, CDR2 FQDESV (reference sequence). The germline V and J ends were trimmed by 1 base and 6 bases, with 10 bases remaining between them. CDR3 sequence: CASSLEGPTNEQFF. CDR3 sequence (DNA): TGTGCCAGCAGCTTAGAGGGCCCGACCAATGAGCAGTTCTTC. Full variable domain (remainder filled in from reference TRBV11-1 and TRBJ2-1): EAEVAQSPRYKITEKSQAVAFWCDPISGHATLYWYRQILGQGPELLVQFQDESVVDDSQLPKDRFSAERLKGVDSTLKIQPAELGDSAMYLCASSLEGPTNEQFFGPGTRLTVL.

This clone was found a few times. The gene calls are TRBV6-5 and TRBJ1-1, with a tentative D call TRBD1 (5 bases). V was trimmed by 6 bases and J by 0 bases, leaving 11 bases between them. The germline V gene encodes CDR1 MNHEY and CDR2 SVGAGI. The CDR3 loop spans 14 amino acids. This chain's CDR3 is CASRLTVMNTEAFF. Here the CDR3 DNA reads TGTGCCAGCAGGTTGACAGTAATGAACACTGAAGCTTTCTTT.

This clone was seen more than once but under ten times. The chain employs TRBV7-9 and TRBJ1-4; D call uncertain. Germline-derived CDR1 and CDR2 are SEHNR and FQNEAQ (reference sequence). The CDR3 totals 11 residues. The germline V and J ends were trimmed by 1 base and 7 bases, with 1 base remaining between them. The CDR3 protein is CASSLVEKLFF. The CDR3 nucleotides are TGTGCCAGCAGCTTAGTTGAAAAACTGTTTTTT.

This clone occurred a few times. Other nucleotide sequences from this sample produce the same CDR3. The chain combines TRBV7-9 with TRBJ2-1; TRBD2 matches at 9 bases. The CDR3 runs to 16 residues. Trimming at V came to 0 bases and at J to 0 bases, leaving 0 bases not matched to a gene. Germline CDR1 SEHNR, CDR2 FQNEAQ (reference sequence). The CDR3 DNA reads as TGTGCCAGCAGCTTAGCACTAGCGGGCTCCTACAATGAGCAGTTCTTC. As protein: CASSLALAGSYNEQFF.

This clone was counted a few times. V and J are TRBV27 and TRBJ1-1; D not resolved. Deletions cut 6 bases from V and 2 bases from J, with 4 bases between. This CDR3 spans 11 amino acids. Germline CDR1 reads MNHEY; CDR2 reads SMNVEV (reference sequence). Here the CDR3 reads CASRENTEAFF. CDR3 DNA sequence: TGTGCCAGCAGGGAAAACACTGAAGCTTTCTTT.